The 2 T cell receptor beta chains in this list originate from one sample, sequenced in a study of T cell responses to AZD1222 COVID-19 vaccine. Data came from immunoSEQ multiplex PCR; TCRdb stores just in-frame clones and leaves some out. The table records over 150,000 clones, 90% of them present only once. The sample was peripheral blood, taken on day 0 of AZD1222 vaccination. The receptors derive from an adult in good health.

Here the CDR3 reads CASSPRGSGAKNIQYF. The DNA of the CDR3 is TGTGCCAGCTCACCCCGGGGGTCGGGAGCCAAAAACATTCAGTACTTC. The J gene is TRBJ2-4, the V gene TRBV18, with TRBD2 as a possible D gene (6 bases). The CDR3 totals 16 residues. Trimming shortened V by 3 bases and J by 0 bases, and 12 bases separated the two germline ends. Germline V gene data show CDR1 as KGHSH and CDR2 as LQKENI. Full variable domain (rest looked up from reference TRBV18 and TRBJ2-4): NAGVMQNPRHLVRRRGQEARLRCSPMKGHSHVYWYRQLPEEGLKFMVYLQKENIIDESGMPKERFSAEFPKEGPSILRIQQVVRGDSAAYFCASSPRGSGAKNIQYFGAGTRLSVL.

The gene calls are TRBV9 and TRBJ1-2, with D possibly matching TRBD1 (6 bases). The CDR3 has 16 residues. The ends were cut back, 3 bases at V and 1 base at J, with 16 bases in the middle. Germline CDR1 SGDLS, CDR2 YYNGEE. The CDR3 is CASSDFEDRSNYGYTF. DNA for the CDR3: TGTGCCAGCAGCGACTTCGAAGACAGGAGTAACTATGGCTACACCTTC.